The rows below give T cell receptor beta chains drawn from one sample of a study of cytomegalovirus exposure and HLA in healthy donors. The repertoire was sequenced with immunoSEQ multiplex PCR; TCRdb's copy has only in-frame clones and lacks some. The sample yields 110,000 to 150,000 clones, around 79% seen once. The sequenced sample consisted of PBMCs. Receptors originate from a woman aged 25-40 years in good health and CMV-seronegative. The CDR3 runs from the conserved cysteine through the conserved F or W. The D gene is left open where the match is weak. Only some rows state a clone size, as once, few, many or a class for expanded clones.

cdr3_nt cdr3_aa v_call clone_size d_call j_call
TGTGCCAGCAGTCCCGGACATTCCTCTGGAAACACCATATATTTT CASSPGHSSGNTIYF TRBV27 . . TRBJ1-3
TGTGCCAGCAGTGGCTACCAGGGGGCCCATGAGCAGTTCTTC CASSGYQGAHEQFF TRBV6-1 . TRBD1 TRBJ2-1
TGCGCCAGCAGCTCGGGACAGGACGGCTCCGAGCAGTACTTC CASSSGQDGSEQYF TRBV5-1 . TRBD1 TRBJ2-7
TGTGCCAGCAGCGCCAGGGGAGATACGCAGTATTTT CASSARGDTQYF TRBV5-5 . . TRBJ2-3
TGTGCCAGCAGTGGATGGGGCGCGGGTGGCGGGGGGGCCTCCTACAATGAGCAGTTCTTC CASSGWGAGGGGASYNEQFF TRBV2 few TRBD2 TRBJ2-1
TGCGCCAGCAGCCAAGATGGGGGAGGGGTGAGGTTAGAGGCTGAAGCTTTCTTT CASSQDGGGVRLEAEAFF TRBV4-1 . . TRBJ1-1
TGTGCCATCAGTGACCGGGTTGGGAACACCGGGGAGCTGTTTTTT CAISDRVGNTGELFF TRBV10-3 . . TRBJ2-2
TGTGCCAGCAGCCAACCGGGACAGAACTATGGCTACACCTTC CASSQPGQNYGYTF TRBV4-2 . TRBD1 TRBJ1-2
TGTGCCAACAGCTTAGCGCTCAGGGGGCGAGAGACCCAGTACTTC CANSLALRGRETQYF TRBV7-2 . TRBD1 TRBJ2-5
TGTGCCAGCAGCCGCGCCGGGACAGACCTTTCACCCCTCCACTTT CASSRAGTDLSPLHF TRBV4-2 . TRBD1 TRBJ1-6
TGTGCCAGTAGAAGGACAGGGGGCACAGATACGCAGTATTTT CASRRTGGTDTQYF TRBV19 . TRBD1 TRBJ2-3
TGTGCCAGCAGCGCGGGTGGAGAAGCTAACTATGGCTACACCTTC CASSAGGEANYGYTF TRBV5-4 . . TRBJ1-2
TGTGCCAGTAGTATTCGGGCCAGCGGGGATACGCAGTATTTT CASSIRASGDTQYF TRBV19 . . TRBJ2-3
TGTGCCAGCTCGTTGCAGGGCTCACTAGCCAAAAACATTCAGTACTTC CASSLQGSLAKNIQYF TRBV18 . . TRBJ2-4
TGTGCCAGCAGCCCGAGAGACAGGGAGTACGGGGAGCTGTTTTTT CASSPRDREYGELFF TRBV5-4 . TRBD1 TRBJ2-2
TGCGCCACCATGGACAGGGGCGGCACTGAAGCTTTCTTT CATMDRGGTEAFF TRBV5-1 . TRBD1 TRBJ1-1
TGTGCCAGCAGCTTAGACCGGGGGGGCTCCGGGAGCTTC CASSLDRGGSGSF TRBV11-2 . TRBD2 TRBJ2-4
TGTGCCAGCAGCCAAGATGGAGTCCGACAGGGCAATAATTCACCCCTCCACTTT CASSQDGVRQGNNSPLHF TRBV14 . TRBD1 TRBJ1-6
TGCGCCAGCTTCGACAGGTACAATGAGCAGTTCTTC CASFDRYNEQFF TRBV5-1 . . TRBJ2-1
TGTGCCACTAGGAAGGGGCGGGGCTCCTACGAGCAGTACTTC CATRKGRGSYEQYF TRBV6-5 . . TRBJ2-7
TGTGCCAGCTGTTTCGGGGAGAACACTGAAGCTTTCTTT CASCFGENTEAFF TRBV6-1 . . TRBJ1-1
TGTGCCAGCAGTGGCTACCTAGCGGGGGGGCCAGGAGGGGAGCTGTTTTTT CASSGYLAGGPGGELFF TRBV6-1 . TRBD2 TRBJ2-2
TGTGCCAGCAGCGACGACAGGGGAATGAACACTGAAGCTTTCTTT CASSDDRGMNTEAFF TRBV9 . TRBD1 TRBJ1-1
TGTGCCAGCAGTGAAGAGGAGGGAGGGGGGAACACTGAAGCTTTCTTT CASSEEEGGGNTEAFF TRBV6-1 many . TRBJ1-1
TGTGCCAGCTCCCCAGGGGAGCGGTTGAACATTCAGTACTTC CASSPGERLNIQYF TRBV18 . . TRBJ2-4
TGTGCCTGGAGTGTACAGGGAACTAGCACAGATACGCAGTATTTT CAWSVQGTSTDTQYF TRBV30 . . TRBJ2-3
TGTGCCAGTAGTGACAGGGCCCGGCAGCCCCAGCATTTT CASSDRARQPQHF TRBV19 . TRBD1 TRBJ1-5
TGTGCCAGCCTTCACAGGGAAGACACTGAAGCTTTCTTT CASLHREDTEAFF TRBV6-1 . . TRBJ1-1